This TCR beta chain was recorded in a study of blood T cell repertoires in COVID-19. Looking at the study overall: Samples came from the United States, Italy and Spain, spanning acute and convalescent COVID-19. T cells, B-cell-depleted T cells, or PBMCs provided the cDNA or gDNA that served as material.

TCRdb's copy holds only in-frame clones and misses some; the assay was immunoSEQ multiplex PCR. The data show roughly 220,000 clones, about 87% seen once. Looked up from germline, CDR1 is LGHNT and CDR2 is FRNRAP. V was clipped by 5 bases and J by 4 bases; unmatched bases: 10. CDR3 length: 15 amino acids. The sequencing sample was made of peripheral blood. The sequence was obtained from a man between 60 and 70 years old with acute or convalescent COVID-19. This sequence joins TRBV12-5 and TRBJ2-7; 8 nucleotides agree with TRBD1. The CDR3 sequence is CASGPGQGRGYEQYF. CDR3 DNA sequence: TGTGCTAGTGGTCCCGGACAGGGACGTGGGTACGAGCAGTACTTC.